The 10 T cell receptor beta chains reported below all come from one sample, sequenced in a study of cytomegalovirus exposure and HLA in healthy donors. Assay: immunoSEQ multiplex PCR; the TCRdb copy retains only in-frame clones and omits some. The table lists more than 90,000 clones, over 85% of them singletons. Sequenced: PBMCs. Every receptor here comes from a woman in her 30s in good health and CMV-seropositive.

The CDR3 is CASSPGTSGRIYNEQFF. The CDR3 coding sequence is TGTGCCAGTAGTCCCGGGACTAGCGGGAGGATCTACAATGAGCAGTTCTTC. This chain uses TRBV19 with TRBJ2-1; 15 nucleotides match TRBD2. The junction had 5 bases not matched to a gene; V was cut back by 5 bases and J by 3 bases. The V gene's germline CDR1 is LNHDA and CDR2 SQIVND (reference sequence). This CDR3 is 17 amino acids long.

The chain links TRBV30 to TRBJ2-3; a possible D gene is TRBD2 (8 bases). Trimming left V 4 bases short and J 5 bases short, with 16 bases between. Germline CDR1 is GTSNPN and CDR2 is SVGIG (reference sequence). CDR3 size: 14 residues. In DNA, the CDR3 is TGTGCCTGGAACATCAGGGGGACTAGAGATACGCAGTATTTT. It specifies CAWNIRGTRDTQYF.

V is TRBV30 and J is TRBJ1-4; D is perhaps TRBD1 (5 bases). The CDR3 has 17 residues. Trimming removed 0 bases from V and 0 bases from J, with 14 bases in between. Germline CDR1 reads GTSNPN; CDR2 reads SVGIG (reference sequence). CDR3 nucleotides: TGTGCCTGGAGTGTATTCGCGGGGGGTGCAACTAATGAAAAACTGTTTTTT. Its translation is CAWSVFAGGATNEKLFF.

The chain carries TRBV30 and TRBJ1-2; a possible D gene is TRBD1 (6 bases). From germline, CDR1 is GTSNPN and CDR2 SVGIG (reference sequence). CDR3 length: 15 residues. Trimming left V 1 base short and J 3 bases short, with 15 bases between. The CDR3 region is CAWSGGGRRHYGYTF. CDR3 in DNA: TGTGCCTGGAGTGGGGGGGGCCGACGACACTATGGCTACACCTTC.

This clone was detected only once. CDR3 DNA: TGTGCCAGCAGCCCCCAGGAGGGAGGGCGTCTCAGCTGGTCCTACAATGAGCAGTTCTTC. Protein sequence: CASSPQEGGRLSWSYNEQFF. This chain joins TRBV14 and TRBJ2-1, with 7 bases matching TRBD2. After removal of 4 bases from V and 1 base from J, the junction contained 19 bases not matched to a gene. The CDR3 consists of 20 residues. The V gene's germline CDR1 is SGHDN and CDR2 FVKESK.

The gene calls are TRBV7-2 and TRBJ1-2, with a possible D match to TRBD1 (5 bases). Trimming stripped 1 base from V and 3 bases from J, with 9 bases between. CDR1 SGHTA and CDR2 FQGNSA come from the germline V gene. The CDR3 length is 14 residues. CDR3 in amino acids: CASSLVGRDYGYTF. The CDR3 DNA is TGTGCCAGCAGCTTAGTGGGCAGGGACTATGGCTACACCTTC.

This rearrangement joins TRBV28 to TRBJ2-7, with 12 bases that match TRBD2. The trim removed 6 bases at V and 0 bases at J, leaving 9 bases unmatched. Germline CDR1 and CDR2: MDHEN and SYDVKM. This CDR3 has 17 residues. The CDR3 sequence: CASRIGLAGTNSYEQYF. The CDR3 DNA reads TGTGCCAGCAGAATAGGACTAGCGGGGACGAACTCCTACGAGCAGTACTTC. Full variable domain (remainder filled in from reference TRBV28 and TRBJ2-7): DVKVTQSSRYLVKRTGEKVFLECVQDMDHENMFWYRQDPGLGLRLIYFSYDVKMKEKGDIPEGYSVSREKKERFSLILESASTNQTSMYLCASRIGLAGTNSYEQYFGPGTRLTVT.

This chain connects TRBV2 to TRBJ1-1, with D possibly being TRBD1 (5 bases). This CDR3 region has 13 residues. Looked up from germline, CDR1 is SNHLY and CDR2 is FYNNEI. For the CDR3, the DNA is TGTGCTACCCCCGGACCCCAGGGCACTGAAGCTTTCTTT. Translated, it gives CATPGPQGTEAFF.

The rearrangement uses TRBV7-8 and TRBJ2-2; D may be TRBD2 (6 bases). V lost 0 bases to trimming and J lost 1 base, with 6 bases between them. The germline V gene has CDR1 SGHVS and CDR2 FQNEAQ. The CDR3 consists of 15 residues. CDR3 sequence reads: CASSLAGGNTGELFF. The CDR3 DNA reads as TGTGCCAGCAGCTTAGCGGGAGGGAACACCGGGGAGCTGTTTTTT.

This clone was observed a few times. This chain connects TRBV7-6 to TRBJ2-7; D unclear. This CDR3 is 14 amino acids long. The V end was cut by 5 bases, the J end by 2 bases, with 13 bases between. The germline V gene encodes CDR1 SGHVS and CDR2 FNYEAQ. The CDR3 region is CASSPLRQPYEQYF. The CDR3 coding sequence is TGTGCCAGCAGCCCCCTCAGGCAACCCTACGAGCAGTACTTC.